One sample yielded the 15 T cell receptor beta chains listed below, sequenced in a study of identical twins. TCRdb reprocessed the 5' RACE reads with MiXCR, giving one entry per CDR3 protein. The table has about 1.7 million distinct CDR3 sequences, around 33% seen once. The sample comprised cord blood. These TCRs come from a newborn girl in good health.

Only a few counts were recorded for this clonotype. The J gene is TRBJ2-1, the V gene TRBV20-1, with 8 bases fitting TRBD2. The CDR3 is 16 residues long. V lost 6 bases to trimming and J lost 2 bases; unmatched junction nucleotides: 12. Per germline, CDR1 DFQATT and CDR2 SNEGSKA (reference sequence). The CDR3 DNA reads TGCAGTGCCCCATACTTGCGCGGGAGGACCTACAATGAGCAGTTCTTC. Translation gives CSAPYLRGRTYNEQFF.

The chain has TRBV10-3 and TRBJ2-1, with D possibly matching TRBD2 (7 bases). The length of the CDR3 is 14 residues. Looked up from germline, CDR1 is ENHRY and CDR2 is SYGVKD. The germline V and J ends were trimmed by 8 bases and 7 bases, with 18 bases remaining between them. The CDR3 spells CAIGDYRVENEQFF. For the CDR3, the DNA is TGTGCCATCGGGGACTACAGGGTGGAGAATGAGCAGTTCTTC.

Many counts were recorded for this clonotype. The chain couples TRBV24-1 to TRBJ2-3; 12 positions agree with TRBD1. Germline lookup yields CDR1 KGHDR and CDR2 SFDVKD. The CDR3 covers 14 residues. V trimming: 9 bases; J trimming: 7 bases; junction bases outside the gene matches: 7. CDR3 in DNA: TGTGCCACCGCAGGGACAGGGGGCGGATATACGCAGTATTTT. The encoded protein is CATAGTGGGYTQYF.

V gene TRBV12-3 or TRBV12-4 combines with J gene TRBJ2-1; D might be TRBD2 (6 bases). The DNA matches TRBJ2-7 better at its end, which makes the J call doubtful. The CDR3 is 15 residues long. CDR3 DNA: TGTGCCAGCACTACTAGACGGCGGGGCTACAATGAGCAGTACTTC. It is translated as CASTTRRRGYNEQYF.

This clonotype occurred a few times. The chain uses TRBV5-1 and TRBJ2-6; D is ambiguous. Germline CDR1 SGHRS, CDR2 YFSETQ. V was pared by 4 bases and J by 16 bases, with 15 bases between. The CDR3 runs to 12 residues. The CDR3 DNA follows: TGCGCCAGCAGCGGCACAACCCTCAAGCTGACTTTC. Encoded protein: CASSGTTLKLTF.

The chain couples TRBV20-1 to TRBJ2-1; 8 positions agree with TRBD2. Per the germline V gene, CDR1 is DFQATT and CDR2 is SNEGSKA (reference sequence). The CDR3 loop spans 13 amino acids. V trimming: 6 bases; J trimming: 10 bases; junction bases outside the gene matches: 11. The CDR3 nucleotides are TGCAGTGCCCAACTAGCGGCCTTATCCGAGCAGTTCTTC. This gives the protein CSAQLAALSEQFF.

This clonotype was recorded once. The J gene is TRBJ1-6, the V gene TRBV6-5; 7 nucleotides match TRBD1. V lost 2 bases to trimming and J lost 15 bases; unmatched junction nucleotides: 10. Germline-derived CDR1 and CDR2 are MNHEY and SVGAGI. The CDR3 consists of 14 residues. The CDR3 here is CASSYGQAGRVLHF. CDR3 nucleotide sequence: TGTGCCAGCAGTTACGGACAGGCTGGAAGGGTCCTCCACTTT.

This clonotype has a handful of counts. The rearrangement joins TRBV5-1 to TRBJ2-7; the D is unclear. Trimming shortened V by 0 bases and J by 5 bases, and 15 bases separated the two germline ends. In germline, CDR1 is SGHRS, CDR2 YFSETQ. The CDR3 covers 15 residues. Here the CDR3 reads CASSLAQVPMDEQYF. The CDR3 bases are TGCGCCAGCAGCTTGGCCCAAGTCCCCATGGACGAGCAGTACTTC.

The chain recombines TRBV10-3 with TRBJ2-7, with TRBD2 as a possible D gene (5 bases). Trimming cost V 6 bases and J 3 bases, with 9 bases left between them. The CDR3 spans 12 residues. Germline CDR1 reads ENHRY; CDR2 reads SYGVKD. The CDR3 DNA reads TGTGCCATCAGCGCACGGGACTACGAGCAGTACTTC. Protein: CAISARDYEQYF.

The J gene is TRBJ2-3, the V gene TRBV28, with 7 bases lining up with TRBD1. This CDR3 comprises 15 residues. The V segment lost 7 bases and the J segment 1 base; nucleotides outside the gene matches: 8. The germline CDR1 and CDR2 sequences are MDHEN and SYDVKM. The CDR3 nucleotides read TGTGCCAGCACCTCAACAGGGGCAGGCACAGATACGCAGTATTTT. It is translated as CASTSTGAGTDTQYF.

The chain recombines TRBV5-1 with TRBJ2-7; 9 positions match TRBD1. Germline assignment: CDR1 SGHRS and CDR2 YFSETQ. V lost 0 bases, J lost 3 bases, and 16 bases stayed unmatched. The CDR3 sequence is 19 residues long. CDR3 DNA: TGCGCCAGCAGCTTGGGGATCGGGACAGGGATTCTAACTCTCTACGAGCAGTACTTC. Protein product: CASSLGIGTGILTLYEQYF.

This clonotype was seen a few times. This rearrangement joins TRBV10-1 to TRBJ2-3; 8 bases are a match to TRBD2. CDR3 size: 15 residues. Trimming at V came to 5 bases and at J to 0 bases, leaving 4 bases not matched to a gene. The germline CDR1 and CDR2 sequences are WNHNN and SYGVQD (reference sequence). The CDR3 region has the DNA TGCGCCAGCAGTATTAGCGGGGCTAGCACAGATACGCAGTATTTT. The encoded protein is CASSISGASTDTQYF.

There are many counts of this clonotype. The V gene is TRBV4-2, the J gene TRBJ2-5; 12 positions match TRBD2. The CDR3 loop spans 16 amino acids. Unmatched junction bases numbered 1, after V lost 1 base and J lost 1 base. Germline V CDR1 and CDR2: LGHNA, YNFKEQ. CDR3 DNA: TGTGCCAGCAGCCAAGCTAGCGGGAGGGCCCAAGAGACCCAGTACTTC. It is translated as CASSQASGRAQETQYF.

The chain carries TRBV11-2 and TRBJ2-5; 7 bases align to TRBD1. CDR3 size: 14 residues. The germline V gene has CDR1 SGHAT and CDR2 FQNNGV. V gave up 5 bases and J gave up 1 base; unmatched junction bases: 4. The CDR3 bases are TGTGCCAGCAGCCGGGACAGTGTCCAAGAGACCCAGTACTTC. It is translated as CASSRDSVQETQYF. The full variable domain, its missing parts supplied by reference TRBV11-2 and TRBJ2-5, is EAGVAQSPRYKIIEKRQSVAFWCNPISGHATLYWYQQILGQGPKLLIQFQNNGVVDDSQLPKDRFSAERLKGVDSTLKIQPAKLEDSAVYLCASSRDSVQETQYFGPGTRLLVL.

V is TRBV12-3 or TRBV12-4 and J is TRBJ2-1, with D perhaps being TRBD1 or TRBD2 (5 bases each). Trimming left V 5 bases short and J 6 bases short, with 11 bases between. CDR3 length: 13 residues. The CDR3 loop is CASSRDLPNEQFF. The CDR3 bases are TGTGCCAGCAGTCGGGACCTCCCCAATGAGCAGTTCTTC.